The sequence of this T cell receptor beta chain was determined in a study of T cell changes during pregnancy in multiple sclerosis. Here immunoSEQ multiplex PCR was the method, and the copy in TCRdb shows in-frame clones only, minus some. The sample has about 40,000 clones; roughly 91% are singletons. The CDR3 is made up of 13 amino acids. Trimming took 0 bases from V and 5 from J, leaving 6 bases between them. CDR1 LNHNV and CDR2 YYDKDF come from the germline V gene (reference sequence). The TCR sequence derives from a female donor with multiple sclerosis, enrolled in a pregnancy study. This rearrangement joins TRBV15 to TRBJ2-3; D is unresolved. The sequenced sample was CD4+ T cells from peripheral blood mononuclear cells, obtained in the third trimester of pregnancy. The CDR3 sequence: CATSRDPGDTQYF. CDR3 in DNA: TGTGCCACCAGCAGAGATCCGGGAGATACGCAGTATTTT.